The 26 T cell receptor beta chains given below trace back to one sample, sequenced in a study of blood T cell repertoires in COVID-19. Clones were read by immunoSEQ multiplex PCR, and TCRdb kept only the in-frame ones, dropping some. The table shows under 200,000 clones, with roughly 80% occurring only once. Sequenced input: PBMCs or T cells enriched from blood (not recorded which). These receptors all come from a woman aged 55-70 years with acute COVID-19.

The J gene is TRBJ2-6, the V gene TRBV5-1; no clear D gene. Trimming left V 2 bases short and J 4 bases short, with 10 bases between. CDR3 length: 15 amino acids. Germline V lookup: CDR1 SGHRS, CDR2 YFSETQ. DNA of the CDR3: TGCGCCAGCAGCTTAGAGAGATCCGGGGCCAACGTCCTGACTTTC. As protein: CASSLERSGANVLTF.

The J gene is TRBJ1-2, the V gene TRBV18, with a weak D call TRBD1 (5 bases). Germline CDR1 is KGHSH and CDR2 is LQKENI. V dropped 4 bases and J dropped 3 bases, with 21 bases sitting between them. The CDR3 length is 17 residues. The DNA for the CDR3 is TGTGCCAGCTCACAGGGGTTAGGGCGTCCGTCCGACTATGGCTACACCTTC. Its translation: CASSQGLGRPSDYGYTF.

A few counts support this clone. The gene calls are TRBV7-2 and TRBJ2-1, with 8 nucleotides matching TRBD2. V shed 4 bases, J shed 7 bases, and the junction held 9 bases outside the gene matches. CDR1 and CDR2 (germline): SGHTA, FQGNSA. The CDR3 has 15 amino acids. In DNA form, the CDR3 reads TGTGCCAGCAGCTCCTTTGCGGGGGGCCAAAATGAGCAGTTCTTC. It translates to CASSSFAGGQNEQFF.

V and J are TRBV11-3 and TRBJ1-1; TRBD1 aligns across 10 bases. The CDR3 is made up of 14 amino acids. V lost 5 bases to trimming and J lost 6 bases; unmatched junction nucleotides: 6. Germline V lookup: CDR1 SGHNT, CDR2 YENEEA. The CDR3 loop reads CASSQGQGDAEAFF. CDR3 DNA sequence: TGTGCCAGCAGCCAAGGACAGGGGGACGCTGAAGCTTTCTTT.

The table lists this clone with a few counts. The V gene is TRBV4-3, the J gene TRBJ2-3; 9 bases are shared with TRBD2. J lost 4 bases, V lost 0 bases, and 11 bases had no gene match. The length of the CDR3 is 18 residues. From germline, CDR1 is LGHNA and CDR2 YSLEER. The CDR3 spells CASSQERGGAEDSDTQYF. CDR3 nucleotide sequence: TGCGCCAGCAGCCAAGAGCGCGGGGGGGCAGAAGACTCAGATACGCAGTATTTT.

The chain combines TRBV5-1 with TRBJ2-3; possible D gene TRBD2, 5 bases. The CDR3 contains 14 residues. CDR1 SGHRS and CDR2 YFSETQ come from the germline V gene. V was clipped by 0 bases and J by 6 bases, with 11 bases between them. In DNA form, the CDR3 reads TGCGCCAGCAGCTTGGGGACTGCCAGGGATACGCAGTATTTT. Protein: CASSLGTARDTQYF.

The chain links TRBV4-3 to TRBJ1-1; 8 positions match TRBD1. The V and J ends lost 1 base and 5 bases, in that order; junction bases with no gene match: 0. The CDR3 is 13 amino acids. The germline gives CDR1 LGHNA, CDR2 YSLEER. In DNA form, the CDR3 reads TGCGCCAGCAGCCAAGGACAGGGGACTGAAGCTTTCTTT. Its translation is CASSQGQGTEAFF.

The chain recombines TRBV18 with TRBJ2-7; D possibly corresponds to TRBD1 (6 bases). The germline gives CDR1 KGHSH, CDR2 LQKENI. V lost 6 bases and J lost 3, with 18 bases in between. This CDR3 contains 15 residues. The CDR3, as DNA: TGTGCCAGCTCCCGGTGGGACATTGGGGTCTACGAGCAGTACTTC. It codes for CASSRWDIGVYEQYF. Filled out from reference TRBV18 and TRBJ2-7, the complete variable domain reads NAGVMQNPRHLVRRRGQEARLRCSPMKGHSHVYWYRQLPEEGLKFMVYLQKENIIDESGMPKERFSAEFPKEGPSILRIQQVVRGDSAAYFCASSRWDIGVYEQYFGPGTRLTVT.

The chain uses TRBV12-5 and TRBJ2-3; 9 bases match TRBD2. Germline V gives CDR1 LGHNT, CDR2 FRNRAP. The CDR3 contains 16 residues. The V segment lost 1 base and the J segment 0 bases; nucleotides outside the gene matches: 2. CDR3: CASGLGTSDSTDTQYF. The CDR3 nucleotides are TGTGCTAGTGGTTTGGGGACTAGCGACAGCACAGATACGCAGTATTTT.

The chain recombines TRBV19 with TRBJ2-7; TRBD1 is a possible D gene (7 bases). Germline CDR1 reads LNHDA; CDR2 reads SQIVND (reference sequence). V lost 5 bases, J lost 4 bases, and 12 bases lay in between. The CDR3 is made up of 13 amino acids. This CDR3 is CASSEQGGYEQYF. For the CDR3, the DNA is TGTGCCAGTAGTGAGCAGGGGGGATACGAGCAGTACTTC. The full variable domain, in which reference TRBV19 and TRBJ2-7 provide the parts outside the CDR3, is DGGITQSPKYLFRKEGQNVTLSCEQNLNHDAMYWYRQDPGQGLRLIYYSQIVNDFQKGDIAEGYSVSREKKESFPLTVTSAQKNPTAFYLCASSEQGGYEQYFGPGTRLTVT.

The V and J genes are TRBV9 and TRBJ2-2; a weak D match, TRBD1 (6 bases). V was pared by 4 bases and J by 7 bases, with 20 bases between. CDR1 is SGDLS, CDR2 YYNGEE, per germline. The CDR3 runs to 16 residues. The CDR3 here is CASSQNVGGTGGELFF. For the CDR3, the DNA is TGTGCCAGCAGCCAGAATGTAGGGGGTACTGGCGGGGAGCTGTTTTTT.

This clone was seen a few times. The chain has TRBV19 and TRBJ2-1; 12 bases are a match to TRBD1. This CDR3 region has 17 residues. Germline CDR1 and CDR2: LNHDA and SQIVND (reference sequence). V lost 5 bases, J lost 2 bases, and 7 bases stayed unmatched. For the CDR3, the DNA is TGTGCCAGTAGTGGGACAGGGGGCCTTTTGGCCTACAATGAGCAGTTCTTC. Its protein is CASSGTGGLLAYNEQFF. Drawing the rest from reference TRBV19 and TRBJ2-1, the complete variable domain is DGGITQSPKYLFRKEGQNVTLSCEQNLNHDAMYWYRQDPGQGLRLIYYSQIVNDFQKGDIAEGYSVSREKKESFPLTVTSAQKNPTAFYLCASSGTGGLLAYNEQFFGPGTRLTVL.

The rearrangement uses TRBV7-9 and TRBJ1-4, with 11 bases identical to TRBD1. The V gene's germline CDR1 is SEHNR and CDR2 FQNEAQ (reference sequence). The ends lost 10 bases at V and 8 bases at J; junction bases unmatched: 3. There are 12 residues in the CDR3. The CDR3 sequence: CATGTGGEKLFF. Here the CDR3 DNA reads TGTGCCACCGGGACAGGGGGGGAAAAACTGTTTTTT. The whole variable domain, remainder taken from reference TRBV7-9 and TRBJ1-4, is DTGVSQNPRHKITKRGQNVTFRCDPISEHNRLYWYRQTLGQGPEFLTYFQNEAQLEKSRLLSDRFSAERPKGSFSTLEIQRTEQGDSAMYLCATGTGGEKLFFGSGTQLSVL.

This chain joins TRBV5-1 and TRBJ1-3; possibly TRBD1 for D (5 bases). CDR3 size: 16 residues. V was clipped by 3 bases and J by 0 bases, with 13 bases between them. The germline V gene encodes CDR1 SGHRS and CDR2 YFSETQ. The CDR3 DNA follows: TGCGCCAGCAGCTGGGGCAGGCCATCCTCTGGAAACACCATATATTTT. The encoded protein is CASSWGRPSSGNTIYF.

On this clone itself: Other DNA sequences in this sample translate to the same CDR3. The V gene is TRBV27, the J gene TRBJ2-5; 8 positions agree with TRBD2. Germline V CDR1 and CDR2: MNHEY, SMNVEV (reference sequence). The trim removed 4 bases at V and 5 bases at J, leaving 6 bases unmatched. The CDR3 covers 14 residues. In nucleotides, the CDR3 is TGTGCCAGCAGTTCACGCGGGGGGACGGAGACCCAGTACTTC. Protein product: CASSSRGGTETQYF.

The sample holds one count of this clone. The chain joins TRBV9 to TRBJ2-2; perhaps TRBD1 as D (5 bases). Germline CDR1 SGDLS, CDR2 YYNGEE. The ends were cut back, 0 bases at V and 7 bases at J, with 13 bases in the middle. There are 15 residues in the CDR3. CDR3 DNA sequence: TGTGCCAGCAGCGTAGAAGGCCAGGGTGGCGGGGAGCTGTTTTTT. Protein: CASSVEGQGGGELFF.

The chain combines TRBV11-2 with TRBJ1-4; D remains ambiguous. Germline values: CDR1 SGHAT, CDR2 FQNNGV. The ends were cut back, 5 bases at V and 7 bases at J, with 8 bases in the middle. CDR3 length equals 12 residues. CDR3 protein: CASSASGEKLFF. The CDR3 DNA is TGTGCCAGCAGCGCCTCGGGTGAAAAACTGTTTTTT.

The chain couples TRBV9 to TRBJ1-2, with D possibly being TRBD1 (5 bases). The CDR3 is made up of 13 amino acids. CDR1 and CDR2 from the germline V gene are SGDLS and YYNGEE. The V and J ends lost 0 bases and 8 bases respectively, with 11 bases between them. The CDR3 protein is CASSVGAGRGYTF. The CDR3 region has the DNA TGTGCCAGCAGCGTAGGGGCAGGGCGAGGCTACACCTTC. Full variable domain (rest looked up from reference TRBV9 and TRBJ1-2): DSGVTQTPKHLITATGQRVTLRCSPRSGDLSVYWYQQSLDQGLQFLIQYYNGEERAKGNILERFSAQQFPDLHSELNLSSLELGDSALYFCASSVGAGRGYTFGSGTRLTVV.

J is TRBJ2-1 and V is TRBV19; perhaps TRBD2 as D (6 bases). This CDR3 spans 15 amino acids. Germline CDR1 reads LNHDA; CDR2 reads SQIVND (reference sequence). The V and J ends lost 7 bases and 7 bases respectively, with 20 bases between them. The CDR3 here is CASNARAGSLNEQFF. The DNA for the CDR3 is TGTGCCAGTAATGCCCGGGCGGGATCCTTGAATGAGCAGTTCTTC.

The CDR3 region is CASSPLTPYATNEKLFF. The CDR3 DNA reads TGTGCCAGCTCACCACTCACCCCCTATGCAACTAATGAAAAACTGTTTTTT. The chain recombines TRBV18 with TRBJ1-4; no definite D call. V lost 1 base and J lost 0, with 12 bases in between. Germline CDR1 reads KGHSH; CDR2 reads LQKENI. The CDR3 totals 17 residues. The variable domain in full, completed from reference TRBV18 and TRBJ1-4, reads NAGVMQNPRHLVRRRGQEARLRCSPMKGHSHVYWYRQLPEEGLKFMVYLQKENIIDESGMPKERFSAEFPKEGPSILRIQQVVRGDSAAYFCASSPLTPYATNEKLFFGSGTQLSVL.

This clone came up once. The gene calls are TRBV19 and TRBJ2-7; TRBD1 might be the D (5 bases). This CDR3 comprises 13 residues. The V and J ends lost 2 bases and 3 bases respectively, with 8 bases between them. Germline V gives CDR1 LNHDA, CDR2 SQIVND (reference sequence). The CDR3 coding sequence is TGTGCCAGTAGTATACCAGACAGCTACGAGCAGTACTTC. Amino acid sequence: CASSIPDSYEQYF.

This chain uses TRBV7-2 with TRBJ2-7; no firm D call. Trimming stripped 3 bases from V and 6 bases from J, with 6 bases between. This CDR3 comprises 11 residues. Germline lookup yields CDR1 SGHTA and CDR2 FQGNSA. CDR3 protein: CASSFRLEQYF. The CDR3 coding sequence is TGTGCCAGCAGCTTCCGTCTCGAGCAGTACTTC.

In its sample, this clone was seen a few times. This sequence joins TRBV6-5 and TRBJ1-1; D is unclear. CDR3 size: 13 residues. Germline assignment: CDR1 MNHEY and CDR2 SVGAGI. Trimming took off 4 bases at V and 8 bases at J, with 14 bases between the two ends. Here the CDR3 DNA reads TGTGCCAGCAGTTTAAAGGGAGGCCGAGAAGCTTTCTTT. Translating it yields CASSLKGGREAFF.

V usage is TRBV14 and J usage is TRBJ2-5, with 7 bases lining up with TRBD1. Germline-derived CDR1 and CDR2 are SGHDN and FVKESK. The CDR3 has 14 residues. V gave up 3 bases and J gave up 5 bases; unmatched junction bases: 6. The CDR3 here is CASSHYRGRETQYF. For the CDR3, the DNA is TGTGCCAGCAGCCACTACAGGGGCAGGGAGACCCAGTACTTC. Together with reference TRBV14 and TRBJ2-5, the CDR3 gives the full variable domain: EAGVTQFPSHSVIEKGQTVTLRCDPISGHDNLYWYRRVMGKEIKFLLHFVKESKQDESGMPNNRFLAERTGGTYSTLKVQPAELEDSGVYFCASSHYRGRETQYFGPGTRLLVL.

The DNA for the CDR3 is TGTGCCAGCAGCTTAAATCAGGCGGGGAATAATGAGCAGTTCTTC. Translating gives CASSLNQAGNNEQFF. This chain links TRBV7-2 with TRBJ2-1, with D perhaps TRBD2 (6 bases). This CDR3 is 15 amino acids long. The V end was cut by 2 bases, the J end by 7 bases, with 15 bases between. The germline V gene encodes CDR1 SGHTA and CDR2 FQGNSA.

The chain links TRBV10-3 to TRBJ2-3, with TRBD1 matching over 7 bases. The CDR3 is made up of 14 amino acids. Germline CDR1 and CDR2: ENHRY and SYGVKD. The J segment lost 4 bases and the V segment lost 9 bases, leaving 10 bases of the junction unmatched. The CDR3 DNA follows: TGTGCCATGGCTGGACAGGCTCGAGCAGATACGCAGTATTTT. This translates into CAMAGQARADTQYF.